The sequence of this T cell receptor beta chain was determined in a study of T-cell reconstitution after alpha-beta-depleted transplantation in children. The CDR3 is 13 amino acids. The germline CDR1 and CDR2 sequences are SGHVS and FQNEAQ. J gave up 2 bases and V 6 bases, and 3 bases lay outside the gene matches. Unique molecular identifiers were built into the TCRbeta library. MiXCR was run by TCRdb on the PCR reads, yielding one entry per CDR3 protein. The repertoire holds 250,000 to 350,000 distinct CDR3 sequences, 9.9% seen once, with around 10% in the top ten. The chain combines TRBV7-8 with TRBJ2-5; 7 nucleotides agree with TRBD1. The receptor's source is a human donor who donated a stem cell graft to a child with SCID. The sequencing used PBMCs from the stem cell graft donor, collected from the stem cell graft. CDR3 nucleotide sequence: TGTGCCAGCAGATCGGGACAGCAAGAGACCCAGTACTTC. This encodes CASRSGQQETQYF.